This TCR beta chain originates from a study of cytomegalovirus exposure and HLA in healthy donors. This clone has a handful of counts. Its target is not known. The PCR was carried out with 60 Vbeta primers and 13 Jbeta primers. Sequencing used immunoSEQ multiplex PCR; TCRdb keeps in-frame clones, though not all of them. The sample lists roughly 100,000 clones, roughly four fifths occurring once. Unrecorded immune exposure was likely among donors, who were nominally healthy when sampled. General observations from the study: With DRB1 most and HLA-C fewest, TCR association rates differed between HLA loci in a later analysis. The study found most TCR sequences rare, yet found some public TCRs in many donors. When a later analysis compared HLA-associated TCR beta chains with equally common others, the HLA-associated chains turned out to be more clonally expanded and to have lower generation probabilities.

The receptor was derived from a man aged 50-59 years in good health and CMV-seronegative. Sequences were obtained from PBMCs.

The DNA of the CDR3 is TGCGCCAGCAGCTATGTAGCGGGGGGGTGGACAGATACGCAGTATTTT. It specifies CASSYVAGGWTDTQYF. The V call is TRBV5-1, the J call TRBJ2-3; 11 bases are a match to TRBD2. The germline CDR1 and CDR2 sequences are SGHRS and YFSETQ. V lost 3 bases and J lost 3; bases outside the gene matches: 6. The CDR3 is 16 amino acids.